This entry is about one T cell receptor beta chain. This entry is derived from a study of blood T cell repertoires in COVID-19. Study as a whole: The cDNA or gDNA used as material had been derived from T cells, B-cell-depleted T cells, or PBMCs.

CDR1 is SEHNR, CDR2 FQNEAQ, per germline (reference sequence). This CDR3 spans 11 amino acids. The V gene lost 6 bases and the J gene lost 8 bases, with 7 bases spanning the gap. The assay was immunoSEQ multiplex PCR, and TCRdb's table has in-frame clones only and misses some. The table has 140,000 to 150,000 clones, around 84% seen once. The sample taken for sequencing was PBMCs or T cells enriched from blood (not recorded which). V and J are TRBV7-9 and TRBJ2-2; the D is unclear. The source of this sequence is a woman in her fifties or sixties who had been exposed to COVID-19. Here the CDR3 reads CASSFLGELFF. In DNA form, the CDR3 reads TGTGCCAGCAGTTTCTTAGGGGAGCTGTTTTTT.